This T cell receptor (beta chain) came from a study of T-cell memory formation after mild COVID-19. About the research overall: Clusters were largely donor specific. Overall study results and limits: Among CD4+ contracting clones, most were CM and EM, and CD8+ ones EMRA. CD4/CD8 balance characterized clones contracting day 15 to 85, and CD4+ skew characterized later expanders. Pre-infection memory contained some responding clones, which suggested that cross-reactive memory had joined.

TCRdb redid the calling of the 5' RACE reads with MiXCR, one entry per CDR3 protein. The sample comprises around 410,000 distinct CDR3 sequences, more than 20% of which are singletons, and about an eighth rests with the top ten. There are 14 residues in the CDR3. Germline values: CDR1 ENHRY, CDR2 SYGVKD. The ends were cut back, 6 bases at V and 7 bases at J, with 13 bases in the middle. With regard to this clonotype: What it binds is not known.

Sequencing input: PBMCs or a T cell subset sorted from them (not recorded which). The rearrangement links TRBV10-3 to TRBJ2-6; the D gene is possibly TRBD2 (6 bases). The clonotype originates from an adult woman who had mild COVID-19 (a few samples of this study predate the infection). Cell type and time point are not known. For the CDR3, the DNA is TGTGCCATCAGAGGAGGGAGTAATGCCAACGTCCTGACTTTC. Protein product: CAIRGGSNANVLTF.